This TCR beta chain was profiled in a study of blood T cell repertoires in COVID-19. Study background: Samples taken during acute and convalescent COVID-19 were collected in the United States, Italy and Spain. PBMCs, B-cell-depleted T cells, or T cells were the source of the cDNA or gDNA that made up the material.

The CDR3 is 15 amino acids. The germline CDR1 and CDR2 sequences are MNHEY and SVGAGI. V was shortened by 6 bases and J by 0 bases, with 12 bases between the two germline ends. Per the original data handling: Scientists estimated how many nucleated cells there were by amplifying reference gene primers. Assay: immunoSEQ multiplex PCR; the TCRdb copy retains only in-frame clones and omits some. V, J and clone size derive from that table, while D and trimming were established from the DNA sequence. Here the sample spans about 38,000 clones, about nine tenths being singletons. This clonotype was sampled from a man in his fifties with active or convalescent COVID-19. Material: peripheral blood. The chain couples TRBV6-5 to TRBJ2-1, with D tentatively TRBD1 (6 bases). CDR3 loop: CASSRQDSSYNEQFF. CDR3 nucleotide sequence: TGTGCCAGCAGCAGACAGGACAGCTCCTACAATGAGCAGTTCTTC.